This T cell receptor beta chain appears in the sequencing data of a study of lymphopenia after photon versus proton radiotherapy. The CDR3 is 17 residues long. Libraries were prepared by immunoSEQ multiplex PCR; TCRdb keeps only in-frame clonotypes and omits some of them. The data show around 35,000 clones, with approximately 87% seen just once and around 3% held by the top ten. The receptor comes from a man aged 50 or older with gastric cancer. This specimen was peripheral blood, taken from a patient treated with photon-based radiotherapy. This chain links TRBV21-1 with TRBJ1-2; the DNA was not compared with TRBD1, the D call given in the table. TRBV21-1 is given as a pseudogene. The CDR3 loop is CASTSGQGKETGYGYTF. Written as DNA, the CDR3 is TGTGCCAGCACCTCAGGACAGGGGAAGGAGACCGGCTATGGCTACACCTTC.